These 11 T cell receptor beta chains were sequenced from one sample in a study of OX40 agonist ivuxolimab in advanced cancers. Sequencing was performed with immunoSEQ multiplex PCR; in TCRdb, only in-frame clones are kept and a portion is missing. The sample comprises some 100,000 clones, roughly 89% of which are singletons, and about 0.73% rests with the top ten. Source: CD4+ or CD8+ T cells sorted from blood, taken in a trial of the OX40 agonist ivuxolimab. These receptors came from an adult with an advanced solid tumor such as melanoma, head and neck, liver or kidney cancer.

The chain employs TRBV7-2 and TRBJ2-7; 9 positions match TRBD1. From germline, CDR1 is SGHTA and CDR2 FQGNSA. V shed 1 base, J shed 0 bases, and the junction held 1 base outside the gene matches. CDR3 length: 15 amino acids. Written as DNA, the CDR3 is TGTGCCAGCAGCTTAGGGGACAGGGCCTCCTACGAGCAGTACTTC. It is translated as CASSLGDRASYEQYF.

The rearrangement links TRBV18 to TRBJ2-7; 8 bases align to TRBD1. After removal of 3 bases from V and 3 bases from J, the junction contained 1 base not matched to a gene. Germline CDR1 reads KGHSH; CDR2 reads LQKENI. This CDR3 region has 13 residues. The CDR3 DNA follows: TGTGCCAGCTCACCGGGACAGGTCTACGAGCAGTACTTC. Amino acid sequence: CASSPGQVYEQYF.

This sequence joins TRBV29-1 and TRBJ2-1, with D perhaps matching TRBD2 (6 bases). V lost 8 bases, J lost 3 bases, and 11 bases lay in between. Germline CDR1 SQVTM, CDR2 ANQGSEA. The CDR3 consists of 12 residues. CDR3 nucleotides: TGCAGCCCCATAGCGGACTACAATGAGCAGTTCTTC. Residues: CSPIADYNEQFF.

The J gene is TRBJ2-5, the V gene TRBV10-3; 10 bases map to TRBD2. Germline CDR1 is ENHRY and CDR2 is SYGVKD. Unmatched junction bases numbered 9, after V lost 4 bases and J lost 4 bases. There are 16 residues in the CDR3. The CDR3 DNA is TGTGCCATCAGTGGAGGCACCAGCGGGAGGGTAGAGACCCAGTACTTC. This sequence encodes CAISGGTSGRVETQYF.

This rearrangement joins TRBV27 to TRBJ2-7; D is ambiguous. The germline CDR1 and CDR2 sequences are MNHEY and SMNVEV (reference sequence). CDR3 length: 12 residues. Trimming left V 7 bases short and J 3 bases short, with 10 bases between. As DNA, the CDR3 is TGTGCCAGCAAGGGAATCAACTACGAGCAGTACTTC. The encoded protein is CASKGINYEQYF.

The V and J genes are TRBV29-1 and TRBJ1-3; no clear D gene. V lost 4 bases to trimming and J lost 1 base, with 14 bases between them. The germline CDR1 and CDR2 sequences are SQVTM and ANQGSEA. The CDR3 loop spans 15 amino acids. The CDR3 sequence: CSVAPNWGSGNTIYF. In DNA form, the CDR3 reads TGCAGCGTTGCCCCAAATTGGGGATCTGGAAACACCATATATTTT. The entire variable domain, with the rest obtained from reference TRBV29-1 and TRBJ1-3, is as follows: SAVISQKPSRDICQRGTSLTIQCQVDSQVTMMFWYRQQPGQSLTLIATANQGSEATYESGFVIDKFPISRPNLTFSTLTVSNMSPEDSSIYLCSVAPNWGSGNTIYFGEGSWLTVV.

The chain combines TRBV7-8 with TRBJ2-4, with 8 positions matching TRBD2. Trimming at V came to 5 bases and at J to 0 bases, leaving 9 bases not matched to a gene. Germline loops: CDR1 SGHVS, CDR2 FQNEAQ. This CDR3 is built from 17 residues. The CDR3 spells CASSPVVAGLAKNIQYF. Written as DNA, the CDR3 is TGTGCCAGCAGCCCTGTTGTAGCGGGACTAGCCAAAAACATTCAGTACTTC. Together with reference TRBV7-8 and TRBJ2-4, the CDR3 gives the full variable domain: GAGVSQSPRYKVAKRGQDVALRCDPISGHVSLFWYQQALGQGPEFLTYFQNEAQLDKSGLPSDRFFAERPEGSVSTLKIQRTQQEDSAVYLCASSPVVAGLAKNIQYFGAGTRLSVL.

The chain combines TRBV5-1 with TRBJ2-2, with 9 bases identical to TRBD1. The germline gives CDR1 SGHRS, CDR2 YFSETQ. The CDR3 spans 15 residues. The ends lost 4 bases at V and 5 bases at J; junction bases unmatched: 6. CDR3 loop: CASSPGQGSTGELFF. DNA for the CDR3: TGCGCCAGCAGCCCCGGACAGGGGTCGACCGGGGAGCTGTTTTTT. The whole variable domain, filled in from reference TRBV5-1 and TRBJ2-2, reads KAGVTQTPRYLIKTRGQQVTLSCSPISGHRSVSWYQQTPGQGLQFLFEYFSETQRNKGNFPGRFSGRQFSNSRSEMNVSTLELGDSALYLCASSPGQGSTGELFFGEGSRLTVL.

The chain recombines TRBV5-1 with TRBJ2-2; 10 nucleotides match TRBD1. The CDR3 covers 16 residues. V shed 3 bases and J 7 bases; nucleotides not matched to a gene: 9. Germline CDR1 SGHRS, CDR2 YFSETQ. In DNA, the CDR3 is TGCGCCAGCAGCTGGATTGGACAGGGGGATGGCGGGGAGCTGTTTTTT. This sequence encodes CASSWIGQGDGGELFF.

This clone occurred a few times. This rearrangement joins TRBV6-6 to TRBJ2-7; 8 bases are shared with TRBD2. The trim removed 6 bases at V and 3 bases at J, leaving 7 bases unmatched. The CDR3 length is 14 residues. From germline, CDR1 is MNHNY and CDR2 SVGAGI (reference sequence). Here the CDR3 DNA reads TGTGCCAGCAGGACCGGGACTAGGCACTACGAGCAGTACTTC. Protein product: CASRTGTRHYEQYF.

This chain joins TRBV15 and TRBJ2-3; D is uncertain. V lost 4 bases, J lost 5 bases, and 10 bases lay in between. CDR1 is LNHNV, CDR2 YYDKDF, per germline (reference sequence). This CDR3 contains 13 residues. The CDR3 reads CATSISPGDTQYF. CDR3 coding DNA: TGTGCCACCAGCATTTCCCCGGGAGATACGCAGTATTTT.